Listed below are T cell receptor beta chains from one sample, sequenced in a study of OX40 agonist ivuxolimab in advanced cancers. The assay was immunoSEQ multiplex PCR, and TCRdb's table has in-frame clones only and misses some. The sample lists under 100,000 clones, 75% to 95% seen once, with 2% to 3% in the top ten. Sequenced material: CD4+ or CD8+ T cells sorted from blood, taken in a trial of the OX40 agonist ivuxolimab. Receptor source: an adult with an advanced solid tumor such as melanoma, head and neck, liver or kidney cancer. Each CDR3 is given with its conserved first and last residue. Expanded clones are given a class, and other clones once, few, many or no size at all.

v_call: TRBV5-1
cdr3_length: 16
clone_size: NA
cdr3_aa: CASSPRSPNLRDTQYF

v_call: TRBV4-3
cdr3_length: 18
clone_size: NA
cdr3_aa: CASSQELTGGRTNEKLFF

v_call: TRBV19
cdr3_length: 13
clone_size: NA
cdr3_aa: CASRSQGPTEAFF

v_call: TRBV28
cdr3_length: 15
clone_size: NA
cdr3_aa: CASSNAAGWVTEAFF

v_call: TRBV5-1
cdr3_length: 18
clone_size: NA
cdr3_aa: CASSPRTSGSGSTGELFF

v_call: TRBV11-2
cdr3_length: 17
clone_size: few
cdr3_aa: CASSYVGGLADTDTQYF

v_call: TRBV27
cdr3_length: 14
clone_size: NA
cdr3_aa: CASSPLSTGNTIYF

v_call: TRBV11-1
cdr3_length: 16
clone_size: NA
cdr3_aa: CASSLSSSASSYEQYF

v_call: TRBV6-5
cdr3_length: 14
clone_size: NA
cdr3_aa: CASSLGQGNYGYTF

v_call: TRBV10-3
cdr3_length: 13
clone_size: NA
cdr3_aa: CAISEQDNYGYTF

v_call: TRBV5-1
cdr3_length: 14
clone_size: NA
cdr3_aa: CASSLEGSRETQYF

v_call: TRBV4-2
cdr3_length: 14
clone_size: NA
cdr3_aa: CASSQDLGLDTQYF